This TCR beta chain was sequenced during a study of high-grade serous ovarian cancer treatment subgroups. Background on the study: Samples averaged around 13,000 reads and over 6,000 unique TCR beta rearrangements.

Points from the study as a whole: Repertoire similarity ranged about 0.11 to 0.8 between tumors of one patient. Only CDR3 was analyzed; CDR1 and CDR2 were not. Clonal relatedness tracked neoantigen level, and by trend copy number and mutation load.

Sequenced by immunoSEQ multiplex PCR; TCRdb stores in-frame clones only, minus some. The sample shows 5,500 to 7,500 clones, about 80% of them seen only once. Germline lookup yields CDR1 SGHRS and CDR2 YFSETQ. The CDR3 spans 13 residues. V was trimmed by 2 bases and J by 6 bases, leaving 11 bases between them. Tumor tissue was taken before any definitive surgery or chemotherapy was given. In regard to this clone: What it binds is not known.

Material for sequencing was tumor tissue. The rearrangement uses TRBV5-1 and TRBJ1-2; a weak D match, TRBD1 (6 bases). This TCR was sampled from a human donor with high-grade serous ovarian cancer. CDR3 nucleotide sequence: TGCGCCAGCAGCTTAACAGGGACGGATGGCTACACCTTC. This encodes CASSLTGTDGYTF.